This T cell receptor (beta chain) was obtained from a study of OX40 agonist ivuxolimab in advanced cancers. As for the study in general: Males comprised roughly four fifths of the group, whose mean age was roughly 64 years (range about 23 to 80). Study-level results: Expanded clones tended on average to be more numerous among CD8+ T cells than CD4+. Part of the nonresponder group also had normalized T-cell clonal expansion that was low.

On this clone: Its antigen is currently unknown.

The data were produced by immunoSEQ multiplex PCR, yet TCRdb's version contains in-frame clones alone and is incomplete. The sample lists 65,000 to 90,000 clones; about 92% were seen once. In germline, CDR1 is MGHDK, CDR2 SYGVNS. Trimming shortened V by 6 bases and J by 2 bases, and 20 bases separated the two germline ends. This CDR3 region has 17 residues. Collection of blood occurred at baseline, at cycle 4 day 1, and at cycle 7 day 1. This TCR was recovered from an adult with an advanced solid tumor such as melanoma, head and neck, liver or kidney cancer. The specimen was CD4+ or CD8+ T cells sorted from blood, collected in a trial of the OX40 agonist ivuxolimab. V and J are TRBV25-1 and TRBJ2-1, with D perhaps matching TRBD1 or TRBD2 (5 bases each). The CDR3 DNA reads as TGTGCCAGCAGACCTCGTGGGGGTCCTGTAACCTACAATGAGCAGTTCTTC. Amino acids: CASRPRGGPVTYNEQFF.